These 14 T cell receptor beta chains originate from one sample sequenced in a study of identical twins. TCRdb reprocessed the 5' RACE reads via MiXCR and lists one record per CDR3 protein. The table has 500,000 to 550,000 distinct CDR3 sequences, less than 25% seen once. These data also formed part of another study, on T cells expressing NK-cell markers.

Sample: CD4+ T cells sorted from blood. Every receptor here comes from a woman aged 18-29 years in good health.

The rearrangement joins TRBV11-2 to TRBJ2-1; 8 bases are shared with TRBD2. This CDR3 is 14 amino acids long. Germline V gene data show CDR1 as SGHAT and CDR2 as FQNNGV. Germline trimming cut 6 bases from V and 6 bases from J; bases unmatched to any gene: 7. The CDR3 here is CASRGRGGFNEQFF. The CDR3 DNA is TGTGCCAGCAGAGGTCGGGGGGGATTCAATGAGCAGTTCTTC.

This chain connects TRBV14 to TRBJ2-7; D uncertain. Germline V lookup: CDR1 SGHDN, CDR2 FVKESK. Between the trimmed V and J ends, which lost 0 bases and 8 bases, there was a span of 11 bases. The CDR3 is 13 amino acids. The chain's CDR3 is CASSQEWLAKQYF. DNA of the CDR3: TGTGCCAGCAGCCAAGAGTGGCTGGCAAAGCAGTACTTC.

The V gene is TRBV25-1, the J gene TRBJ2-1; 10 bases fit TRBD2. The CDR3 is 15 amino acids. Per the germline V gene, CDR1 is MGHDK and CDR2 is SYGVNS. Trimming cost V 5 bases and J 4 bases; bases outside gene matches: 5. The CDR3, as DNA: TGTGCCAGCAGTATAGCGGGGGGCAGATACAATGAGCAGTTCTTC. This sequence encodes CASSIAGGRYNEQFF.

The gene calls are TRBV29-1 and TRBJ2-1; D not resolved. CDR1 is SQVTM and CDR2 is ANQGSEA in the germline V gene. The length of the CDR3 is 12 residues. V was clipped by 8 bases and J by 8 bases, with 16 bases between them. Here the CDR3 reads CSSGLSSDEQFF. CDR3 nucleotides: TGCAGCTCCGGCCTCTCGTCGGATGAGCAGTTCTTC.

Ten or more counts support this clonotype. V gene TRBV12-3 or TRBV12-4 combines with J gene TRBJ2-3, with TRBD2 identical over 14 bases. The CDR3 totals 16 residues. V dropped 4 bases and J dropped 4; count of bases not matched to a gene: 4. The CDR3 region has the DNA TGTGCCAGCAGTTCGGGACTAGCGGGAGTTGCAGATACGCAGTATTTT. Protein sequence: CASSSGLAGVADTQYF.

This clonotype was counted only a few times. This sequence joins TRBV12-5 and TRBJ1-6; D call uncertain. Germline CDR1 reads LGHNT; CDR2 reads FRNRAP. V was trimmed by 3 bases and J by 3 bases, leaving 0 bases between them. The CDR3 totals 12 residues. CDR3: CASGFYNSPLHF. CDR3 coding DNA: TGTGCTAGTGGTTTCTATAATTCACCCCTCCACTTT.

This clonotype was observed a handful of times. V and J are TRBV20-1 and TRBJ1-1; maybe TRBD1 (5 bases). The V gene lost 0 bases and the J gene lost 1 base, with 18 bases spanning the gap. This CDR3 contains 17 residues. Germline CDR1 DFQATT, CDR2 SNEGSKA (reference sequence). The CDR3 DNA is TGCAGTGCTAGAGATTTCGGGGCTTCTGGCCAGAACACTGAAGCTTTCTTT. This sequence encodes CSARDFGASGQNTEAFF.

The chain carries TRBV5-1 and TRBJ1-4; no firm D call. Germline CDR1 reads SGHRS; CDR2 reads YFSETQ. V was cut by 4 bases and J by 10 bases, with 17 bases left in between. This CDR3 has 14 residues. The CDR3 spells CASSLGARRGKLFF. The CDR3 DNA reads as TGCGCCAGCAGCCTGGGAGCCCGGAGAGGAAAACTGTTTTTT.

The rearrangement links TRBV18 to TRBJ1-2, with unresolved D. The CDR3 totals 15 residues. Deletions cut 5 bases from V and 4 bases from J, with 17 bases between. Germline V gene data show CDR1 as KGHSH and CDR2 as LQKENI. The DNA of the CDR3 is TGTGCCAGCTCATCGTCGGTCGTGAGTCCCTATGGCTACACCTTC. Its protein product is CASSSSVVSPYGYTF.

This clonotype was counted only a few times. CDR3 residues: CASGYQGWNEQFF. The CDR3 nucleotides are TGTGCTAGTGGTTACCAGGGGTGGAATGAGCAGTTCTTC. The J gene is TRBJ2-1, the V gene TRBV12-5, with D perhaps TRBD1 (6 bases). V was pared by 4 bases and J by 7 bases, with 11 bases between. This CDR3 is built from 13 residues. From germline, CDR1 is LGHNT and CDR2 FRNRAP.

This clonotype was detected only a few times. The CDR3 sequence is CASSTQPNQPQHF. The CDR3 bases are TGTGCCAGCAGTACCCAGCCAAATCAGCCCCAGCATTTT. This sequence joins TRBV6-5 and TRBJ1-5; D gene ambiguous. The CDR3 is 13 residues long. Per the germline V gene, CDR1 is MNHEY and CDR2 is SVGAGI. Between the trimmed V and J ends, which lost 5 bases and 4 bases, there was a span of 9 bases.

V is TRBV3-1 and J is TRBJ2-7; 8 bases fit TRBD1. There are 14 residues in the CDR3. With V trimmed by 10 bases and J by 1 base, 9 bases remained unmatched. Germline values: CDR1 LGHDT, CDR2 YNNKEL (reference sequence). As DNA, the CDR3 is TGTGCCACCTCGGACAGGGACGGATCCTACGAGCAGTACTTC. Amino acids: CATSDRDGSYEQYF.

The chain couples TRBV15 to TRBJ2-7; D is ambiguous. V gave up 0 bases and J gave up 1 base, with 7 bases separating them. The CDR3 spans 14 residues. In germline, CDR1 is LNHNV, CDR2 YYDKDF (reference sequence). CDR3 bases: TGTGCCACCAGCAGAGATATAAGATCCTACGAGCAGTACTTC. As protein: CATSRDIRSYEQYF.

The V call is TRBV6-6, the J call TRBJ1-5, with D maybe TRBD1 (5 bases). V lost 6 bases, J lost 5 bases, and 14 bases lay in between. This CDR3 has 14 amino acids. Germline CDR1 MNHNY, CDR2 SVGAGI (reference sequence). CDR3 bases: TGTGCCAGCAGACCGACGGGGGTTGATCAGCCCCAGCATTTT. This gives the protein CASRPTGVDQPQHF.